Following are 32 T cell receptor beta chains from one sample sequenced in a study of cytomegalovirus exposure and HLA in healthy donors. 13 Jbeta primers and 60 Vbeta primers were used for the PCR. Only in-frame clones appear in the TCRdb table, and some are missing; sequencing was by immunoSEQ multiplex PCR. The profile covers about 120,000 clones, with about 69% appearing a single time and 1.6% taken by the ten largest. Sequenced input: PBMCs. The receptors stem from a woman aged 18-35 years in good health and CMV-seronegative.

The sample holds one count of this clone. The rearrangement links TRBV4-2 to TRBJ2-2; 10 bases are a match to TRBD2. The CDR3 is 17 amino acids. Germline CDR1 and CDR2: LGHNA and YNFKEQ. After removal of 0 bases from V and 7 bases from J, the junction contained 8 bases not matched to a gene. The CDR3 protein is CASSQDNQRGGIGELFF. For the CDR3, the DNA is TGTGCCAGCAGCCAAGATAACCAGCGGGGGGGCATCGGGGAGCTGTTTTTT.

Remarks on this clone: The limits of the CDR3 on the DNA are not certain, so only TCRdb's listed CDR3 is given. The chain couples TRBV7-9 to TRBJ2-7; the table calls TRBD1, which could not be checked here. Germline-derived CDR1 and CDR2 are SEHNR and FQNEAQ (reference sequence). The CDR3 spans 16 residues, counting both ends. This CDR3 is CASSFGPGQGVHEQYF.

The chain couples TRBV19 to TRBJ1-3; D is perhaps TRBD1 (6 bases). The CDR3 totals 15 residues. Germline V lookup: CDR1 LNHDA, CDR2 SQIVND (reference sequence). Deletions cut 5 bases from V and 0 bases from J, with 11 bases between. CDR3 nucleotides: TGTGCCAGTAGTTCACAGGGAACCTCTGGAAACACCATATATTTT. Protein sequence: CASSSQGTSGNTIYF.

This sequence joins TRBV28 and TRBJ2-5; 7 bases line up with TRBD1. The CDR3 extends over 15 amino acids. The germline V gene encodes CDR1 MDHEN and CDR2 SYDVKM. V lost 3 bases, J lost 7 bases, and 11 bases stayed unmatched. In DNA, the CDR3 is TGTGCCAGCAGTTTGTGGGACAGCCAAGAGGGGACCCAGTACTTC. Amino acids: CASSLWDSQEGTQYF.

Only a few counts were recorded for this clone. This chain joins TRBV6-1 and TRBJ1-3; D may be TRBD1 (5 bases). The V gene lost 2 bases and the J gene lost 6 bases, with 11 bases spanning the gap. Per the germline V gene, CDR1 is MNHNS and CDR2 is SASEGT. The CDR3 is made up of 14 amino acids. CDR3 DNA: TGTGCCAGCAGTGAACAGGGTTTGGAAAACACCATATATTTT. It encodes CASSEQGLENTIYF.

The chain employs TRBV7-9 and TRBJ1-1; perhaps TRBD1 as D (6 bases). V lost 1 base, J lost 4 bases, and 10 bases lay in between. In germline, CDR1 is SEHNR, CDR2 FQNEAQ (reference sequence). This CDR3 has 14 residues. CDR3 nucleotide sequence: TGTGCCAGCAGCTTAGAAGGCAGGGGCACTGAAGCTTTCTTT. Amino acids: CASSLEGRGTEAFF.

This sequence joins TRBV30 and TRBJ1-2; no clear D gene. The V end lost 0 bases, the J end lost 4 bases, and 12 bases lay between the germline ends. The CDR3 loop spans 14 amino acids. The germline CDR1 and CDR2 sequences are GTSNPN and SVGIG (reference sequence). Written as DNA, the CDR3 is TGTGCCTGGAGTGTCCCAGGCCAAGGCTATGGCTACACCTTC. Amino acids: CAWSVPGQGYGYTF.

Only one count was recorded for this clone. The chain couples TRBV28 to TRBJ1-1; no firm D call. CDR3 length equals 13 residues. V was trimmed by 4 bases and J by 7 bases, leaving 13 bases between them. CDR1 is MDHEN, CDR2 SYDVKM, per germline. Here the CDR3 DNA reads TGTGCCAGCAGTTACCAGACTCTCGGTGAAGCTTTCTTT. Protein product: CASSYQTLGEAFF.

This chain joins TRBV25-1 and TRBJ1-2, with D tentatively TRBD1 (5 bases). CDR1 is MGHDK and CDR2 is SYGVNS in the germline V gene. The CDR3 runs 13 residues. The V and J ends lost 4 bases and 4 bases respectively, with 10 bases between them. In nucleotides, the CDR3 is TGTGCCAGCAGTGGCAGGGATTCCTATGGCTACACCTTC. Translation gives CASSGRDSYGYTF.

Only a few counts were recorded for this clone. The chain uses TRBV20-1 and TRBJ1-1; D not resolved. Germline lookup yields CDR1 DFQATT and CDR2 SNEGSKA (reference sequence). This CDR3 is 11 amino acids long. The ends were cut back, 5 bases at V and 6 bases at J, with 10 bases in the middle. DNA for the CDR3: TGCAGTGCTCCAGAACGGGCTGAAGCTTTCTTT. It encodes CSAPERAEAFF.

This clone came up a few times. The genes are TRBV5-4 and TRBJ2-4; TRBD2 agrees at 8 bases. There are 14 residues in the CDR3. Germline lookup yields CDR1 SGHNT and CDR2 YYREEE (reference sequence). Germline trimming cut 3 bases from V and 5 bases from J; bases unmatched to any gene: 4. The CDR3 nucleotides are TGTGCCAGCAGCTCGGGACTAGAAGAAAACATTCAGTACTTC. Translation: CASSSGLEENIQYF.

There are a few counts of this clone. The rearrangement joins TRBV28 to TRBJ1-2; 7 bases agree with TRBD1. Trimming at V came to 6 bases and at J to 3 bases, leaving 13 bases not matched to a gene. The CDR3 sequence is 16 residues long. The germline gives CDR1 MDHEN, CDR2 SYDVKM. DNA for the CDR3: TGTGCCAGCAGCATCAATCAGGGGGTGGTACACTATGGCTACACCTTC. Encoded protein: CASSINQGVVHYGYTF.

The chain has TRBV6-5 and TRBJ1-6; D not resolved. Per the germline V gene, CDR1 is MNHEY and CDR2 is SVGAGI. V shed 0 bases and J shed 7 bases, with 13 bases lying between them. There are 16 residues in the CDR3. CDR3 loop: CASSYSVSTLNSPLHF. The CDR3 DNA is TGTGCCAGCAGTTACTCGGTGTCCACCCTAAATTCACCCCTCCACTTT.

This clone appeared once. The chain's CDR3 is CASSFRSRLNSPLHF. The CDR3 DNA reads TGTGCCAGCAGCTTTAGGTCCAGACTTAATTCACCCCTCCACTTT. The V and J genes are TRBV5-8 and TRBJ1-6; no reliable D call. This CDR3 has 15 residues. Trimming took off 2 bases at V and 6 bases at J, with 12 bases between the two ends. CDR1 is SGHTS and CDR2 is YDEGEE in the germline V gene.

This chain uses TRBV6-5 with TRBJ2-6; TRBD2 matches at 15 bases. Germline trimming cut 9 bases from V and 13 bases from J; bases unmatched to any gene: 10. The CDR3 has 15 amino acids. CDR1 and CDR2 from the germline V gene are MNHEY and SVGAGI. In DNA, the CDR3 is TGTGCCAGTGGAGCCGCCGGGACTAGCGGGGGGGTCCTGACTTTC. Residues: CASGAAGTSGGVLTF.

The chain employs TRBV5-4 and TRBJ2-7; tentatively, D is TRBD1 (6 bases). The germline V gene has CDR1 SGHNT and CDR2 YYREEE (reference sequence). The CDR3 covers 17 residues. Trimming removed 0 bases from V and 0 bases from J, with 16 bases in between. The CDR3 loop is CASSLEVSPGVSYEQYF. CDR3 nucleotide sequence: TGTGCCAGCAGCTTGGAAGTTAGTCCAGGGGTCTCCTACGAGCAGTACTTC.

This clone was detected only once. The J gene is TRBJ1-2, the V gene TRBV6-5, with D perhaps TRBD1 (6 bases). V dropped 6 bases and J dropped 4 bases, with 18 bases sitting between them. Germline V lookup: CDR1 MNHEY, CDR2 SVGAGI. CDR3 length equals 15 residues. In DNA, the CDR3 is TGTGCCAGCAGCCAACCGCAGGGGAGGGGCTATGGCTACACCTTC. It yields the protein CASSQPQGRGYGYTF.

This chain connects TRBV5-1 to TRBJ2-3; no definite D call. V was shortened by 0 bases and J by 1 base, with 6 bases between the two germline ends. In germline, CDR1 is SGHRS, CDR2 YFSETQ. This CDR3 is 14 amino acids long. CDR3 loop: CASSLGTGTDTQYF. The CDR3 nucleotides are TGCGCCAGCAGCTTGGGAACAGGCACAGATACGCAGTATTTT.

This chain links TRBV27 with TRBJ1-2, with 8 bases matching TRBD1. Germline trimming cut 3 bases from V and 8 bases from J; bases unmatched to any gene: 5. Germline-derived CDR1 and CDR2 are MNHEY and SMNVEV (reference sequence). The CDR3 loop spans 13 amino acids. CDR3: CASSFGQGWGYTF. The DNA for the CDR3 is TGTGCCAGCAGTTTCGGACAGGGATGGGGCTACACCTTC.

The table lists this clone with a few counts. The J gene is TRBJ2-3, the V gene TRBV28; the D gene is possibly TRBD1 (6 bases). Germline CDR1 MDHEN, CDR2 SYDVKM. V was trimmed by 8 bases and J by 5 bases, leaving 29 bases between them. This CDR3 is 18 amino acids long. The CDR3 DNA reads as TGTGCCAGCGCTACTAAGCGGCTTAACAGGGAGTCCGGAGATACGCAGTATTTT. Translating it yields CASATKRLNRESGDTQYF.

V gene TRBV6-4 combines with J gene TRBJ1-6, with 7 nucleotides matching TRBD1. V gave up 8 bases and J gave up 8 bases; unmatched junction bases: 6. The CDR3 is 13 amino acids. CDR1 is MRHNA and CDR2 is SNTAGT in the germline V gene. In nucleotides, the CDR3 is TGTGCCAGCTCCGACCAGGGGGATTCACCCCTCCACTTT. Translating it yields CASSDQGDSPLHF.

The chain employs TRBV5-4 and TRBJ1-2; D call uncertain. Germline V gene sequence: CDR1 SGHNT, CDR2 YYREEE (reference sequence). Deletions cut 7 bases from V and 8 bases from J, with 15 bases between. The CDR3 loop spans 12 amino acids. For the CDR3, the DNA is TGTGCCAGCCGCCGCCTAGGCGGAGGCTACACCTTC. This sequence encodes CASRRLGGGYTF.

This chain uses TRBV4-1 with TRBJ2-5, with a possible D match to TRBD1 (5 bases). CDR1 is MGHRA and CDR2 is YSYEKL in the germline V gene. The V and J ends lost 2 bases and 5 bases respectively, with 9 bases between them. This CDR3 region has 13 residues. The CDR3 coding sequence is TGCGCCAGCAGCCAACAGGGTACGGAGACCCAGTACTTC. Protein: CASSQQGTETQYF.

CDR3 loop: CASSDRGDNEQFF. Here the CDR3 DNA reads TGTGCCAGCAGTGATCGGGGGGACAATGAGCAGTTCTTC. The chain combines TRBV6-1 with TRBJ2-1, with 7 bases fitting TRBD2. The CDR3 extends over 13 amino acids. The trim removed 3 bases at V and 5 bases at J, leaving 1 base unmatched. The germline V gene encodes CDR1 MNHNS and CDR2 SASEGT.

This chain links TRBV30 with TRBJ2-7; the match to TRBD2 covers 11 bases. This CDR3 has 16 residues. Germline assignment: CDR1 GTSNPN and CDR2 SVGIG (reference sequence). Trimming at V came to 4 bases and at J to 7 bases, leaving 15 bases not matched to a gene. The CDR3 protein is CAWKTSSGGHNLEQYF. Written as DNA, the CDR3 is TGTGCCTGGAAAACGTCTAGCGGGGGGCATAATTTGGAGCAGTACTTC.

This clone appeared a few times. This sequence joins TRBV2 and TRBJ1-2, with D maybe TRBD1 (5 bases). CDR1 is SNHLY and CDR2 is FYNNEI in the germline V gene. V was clipped by 6 bases and J by 8 bases, with 22 bases between them. CDR3 length: 15 amino acids. CDR3 nucleotides: TGTGCCAGCAGCCCCTTGCCCAGGGCCCCCGGAGGCTACACCTTC. This sequence encodes CASSPLPRAPGGYTF. Full variable domain (outside the CDR3, taken from reference TRBV2 and TRBJ1-2): EPEVTQTPSHQVTQMGQEVILRCVPISNHLYFYWYRQILGQKVEFLVSFYNNEISEKSEIFDDQFSVERPDGSNFTLKIRSTKLEDSAMYFCASSPLPRAPGGYTFGSGTRLTVV.

The V call is TRBV2, the J call TRBJ1-2; 12 bases are a match to TRBD1. The CDR3 extends over 16 amino acids. The V gene end was trimmed by 3 bases and the J gene end by 7 bases; junction bases not matched to a gene: 9. Germline loops: CDR1 SNHLY, CDR2 FYNNEI. This chain's CDR3 is CASSDDWGTGGFGYTF. The DNA for the CDR3 is TGTGCCAGCAGTGACGATTGGGGGACAGGGGGCTTTGGCTACACCTTC. Complete variable domain (other parts from reference TRBV2 and TRBJ1-2): EPEVTQTPSHQVTQMGQEVILRCVPISNHLYFYWYRQILGQKVEFLVSFYNNEISEKSEIFDDQFSVERPDGSNFTLKIRSTKLEDSAMYFCASSDDWGTGGFGYTFGSGTRLTVV.

J is TRBJ2-3 and V is TRBV27, with D possibly being TRBD1 (6 bases). Germline CDR1 MNHEY, CDR2 SMNVEV (reference sequence). Trimming took off 0 bases at V and 6 bases at J, with 13 bases between the two ends. The CDR3 length is 15 residues. The CDR3 DNA follows: TGTGCCAGCAGTTTATCGAGGCGACAGGCGGATACGCAGTATTTT. Its protein product is CASSLSRRQADTQYF.

CDR3 residues: CASSSLGQTNQPQHF. In DNA, the CDR3 is TGTGCCAGCAGCTCGTTGGGGCAGACAAATCAGCCCCAGCATTTT. This rearrangement joins TRBV7-6 to TRBJ1-5, with D possibly TRBD1 on 5 matching bases. CDR1 and CDR2 from the germline V gene are SGHVS and FNYEAQ. The ends were cut back, 4 bases at V and 4 bases at J, with 14 bases in the middle. The CDR3 totals 15 residues.

The chain combines TRBV5-1 with TRBJ2-7; weak D call: TRBD1 (6 bases). CDR1 and CDR2 (germline): SGHRS, YFSETQ. The CDR3 extends over 14 amino acids. With 4 bases removed from V and 5 bases from J, the gap between germline ends came to 16 bases. The CDR3 region has the DNA TGCGCCAGCAGCCTCGCAGGGACACGAAACGAGCAGTACTTC. Its protein is CASSLAGTRNEQYF. Variable domain in full (rest from reference TRBV5-1 and TRBJ2-7): KAGVTQTPRYLIKTRGQQVTLSCSPISGHRSVSWYQQTPGQGLQFLFEYFSETQRNKGNFPGRFSGRQFSNSRSEMNVSTLELGDSALYLCASSLAGTRNEQYFGPGTRLTVT.

The chain joins TRBV19 to TRBJ1-1; no definite D call. This CDR3 has 15 amino acids. V lost 1 base and J lost 1, with 10 bases in between. Germline values: CDR1 LNHDA, CDR2 SQIVND (reference sequence). The CDR3 DNA sequence: TGTGCCAGTAGTATAGCGCGGGTCCCGAACACTGAAGCTTTCTTT. Translating it yields CASSIARVPNTEAFF.

Only one count was recorded for this clone. This rearrangement joins TRBV13 to TRBJ2-7, with TRBD1 as a possible D gene (6 bases). Trimming took off 6 bases at V and 7 bases at J, with 16 bases between the two ends. The CDR3 extends over 13 amino acids. Germline loops: CDR1 PRHDT, CDR2 FYEKMQ (reference sequence). CDR3 sequence: CASSLTGPQEQYF. As DNA, the CDR3 is TGTGCCAGCAGTCTAACAGGGCCTCAGGAGCAGTACTTC.